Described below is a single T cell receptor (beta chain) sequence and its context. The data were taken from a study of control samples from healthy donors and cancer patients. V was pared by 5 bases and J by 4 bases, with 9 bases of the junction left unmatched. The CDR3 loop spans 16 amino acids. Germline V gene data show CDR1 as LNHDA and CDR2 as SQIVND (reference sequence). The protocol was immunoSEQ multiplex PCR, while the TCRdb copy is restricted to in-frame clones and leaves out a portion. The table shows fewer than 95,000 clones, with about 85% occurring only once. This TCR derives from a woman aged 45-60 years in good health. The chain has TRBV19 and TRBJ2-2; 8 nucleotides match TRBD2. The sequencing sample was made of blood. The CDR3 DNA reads TGTGCCAGTAGTCCTCAAAGCGGGAGCCCCACCGGGGAGCTGTTTTTT. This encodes CASSPQSGSPTGELFF.